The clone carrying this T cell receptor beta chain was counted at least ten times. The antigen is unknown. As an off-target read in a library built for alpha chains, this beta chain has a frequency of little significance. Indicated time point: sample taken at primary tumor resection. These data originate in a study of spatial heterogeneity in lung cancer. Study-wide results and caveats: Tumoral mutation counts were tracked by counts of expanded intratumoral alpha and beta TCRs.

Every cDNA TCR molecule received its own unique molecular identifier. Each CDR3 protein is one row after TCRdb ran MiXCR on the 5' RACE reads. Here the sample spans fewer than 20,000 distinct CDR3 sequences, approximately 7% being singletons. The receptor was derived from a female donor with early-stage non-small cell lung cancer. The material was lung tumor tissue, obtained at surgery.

For the CDR3, the DNA is TGCGCCAGCAGCCAAGATCCGTCATATGGGGAATCGGACACTGAAGCTTTCTTT. As protein: CASSQDPSYGESDTEAFF. The rearrangement joins TRBV4-1 to TRBJ1-1; D is unresolved. The CDR3 consists of 18 residues. Trimming removed 0 bases at V and 3 bases at J, with 20 bases between. Looked up from germline, CDR1 is MGHRA and CDR2 is YSYEKL.